This T cell receptor (beta chain) was documented in a study of Graves' ophthalmopathy and Graves' hyperthyroidism. Beta-chain TCR CDR3 regions were amplified from RNA transcripts. HTBI primers were employed in first-round RT-PCR, then a second-round multiplex PCR followed. TCRdb passed the multiplex PCR reads through MiXCR, listing each CDR3 protein once. The data hold a few hundred thousand distinct CDR3 sequences, with 20% to 25% observed a single time. Study conclusions and caveats: Detection in blood was also observed for most expanded thyroid clonotypes above 0.001 frequency.

This clonotype was seen many times. Its antigen is undetermined. The CDR3 spans 13 residues. CDR1 SGHTA and CDR2 FQGNSA come from the germline V gene. V lost 5 bases, J lost 2 bases, and 9 bases lay in between. Hyperthyroidism patients had new diagnoses, durations under 2 months, and ages of 18 to 65. Clinical symptoms and serum thyroxine were used for diagnosis; TRAb, thyroid ultrasound and orbital computed tomography were also relied on. PBMCs had their origin in fresh peripheral blood (approximately 10 ml). The clonotype comes from a woman younger than 35 with stable Graves' hyperthyroidism. The source material was peripheral blood. This chain joins TRBV7-2 and TRBJ2-5; D ambiguous. This chain's CDR3 is CASSATIQETQYF. Here the CDR3 DNA reads TGTGCCAGCAGCGCGACAATTCAAGAGACCCAGTACTTC.